The clone carrying this TCR beta chain was recorded only once. The antigen is not known. This sample stems from a study of OX40 agonist ivuxolimab in advanced cancers. Study overall: Hepatocellular carcinoma, melanoma, renal cell or head and neck cancer occurred in dose-escalation patients.

The V gene lost 4 bases and the J gene lost 9 bases, with 14 bases spanning the gap. This CDR3 is built from 13 residues. CDR1 and CDR2 from the germline V gene are SGHDT and YYEEEE. Blood was sampled at baseline, cycle 4 day 1, and cycle 7 day 1. Study observations and caveats: Among the lowest levels of clonal expansion were found in partial responders at 0.1-3.0 mg/kg. In general, CD8+ T cells held more expanded clones than CD4+ did, on average.

This table comes from immunoSEQ multiplex PCR, and its TCRdb copy is limited to in-frame clones, with some not included. The sample has some 71,000 clones, 80% to 90% seen once. V gene TRBV5-6 combines with J gene TRBJ2-4; TRBD2 is a possible D gene (6 bases). The clonotype was recovered from an adult with an advanced solid tumor such as melanoma, head and neck, liver or kidney cancer. Sequenced material: CD4+ or CD8+ T cells sorted from blood, taken in a trial of the OX40 agonist ivuxolimab. CDR3 coding DNA: TGTGCCAGCAGCGCTGCACTAGCTGGCATTCAGTACTTC. Translated: CASSAALAGIQYF.